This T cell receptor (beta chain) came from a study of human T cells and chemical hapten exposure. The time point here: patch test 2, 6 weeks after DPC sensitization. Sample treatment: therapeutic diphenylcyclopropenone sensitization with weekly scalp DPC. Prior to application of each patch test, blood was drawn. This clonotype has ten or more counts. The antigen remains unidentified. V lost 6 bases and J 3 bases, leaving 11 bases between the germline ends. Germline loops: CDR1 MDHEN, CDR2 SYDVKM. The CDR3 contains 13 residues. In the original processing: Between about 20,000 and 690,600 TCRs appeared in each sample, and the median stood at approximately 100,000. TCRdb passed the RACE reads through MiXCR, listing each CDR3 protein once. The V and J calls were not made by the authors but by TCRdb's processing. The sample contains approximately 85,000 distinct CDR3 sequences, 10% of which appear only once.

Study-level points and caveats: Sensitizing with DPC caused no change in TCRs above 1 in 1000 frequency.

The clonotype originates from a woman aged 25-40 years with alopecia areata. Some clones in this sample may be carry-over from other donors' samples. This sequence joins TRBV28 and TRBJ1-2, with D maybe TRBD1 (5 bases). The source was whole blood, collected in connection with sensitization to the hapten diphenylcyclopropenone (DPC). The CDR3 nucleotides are TGTGCCAGCAGGGGGGGTCCCTACTATGGCTACACCTTC. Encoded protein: CASRGGPYYGYTF.